The present T cell receptor (beta chain) was sequenced within a study of T cell repertoires in cytomegalovirus infection. The overall study: Recently identified HLA-C-restricted CMV epitopes were used, and well-studied HLA-B-restricted CMV epitopes were used as well.

Study outcomes and limitations: The ex vivo response was dominated by HLA-C-restricted CMV-specific TCR beta clonotypes.

TCRdb re-analysed the reads in MiXCR, keeping a single row per CDR3 protein. The table includes approximately 990,000 distinct CDR3 sequences, about a third detected once. This clonotype appeared many times. Its target is unknown. CDR1 SGHTA and CDR2 FQGNSA come from the germline V gene. The V gene lost 2 bases and the J gene lost 5 bases, with 12 bases spanning the gap. The CDR3 extends over 15 amino acids. The sequenced sample was cultured CD8+ T cells from PBMCs, obtained from culture after CMV antigen stimulation. This TCR derives from a human donor in good health (CMV status not recorded). Some clones in this sample may be carry-over from other donors' samples. The rearrangement joins TRBV7-2 to TRBJ1-4, with TRBD1 as a possible D gene (5 bases). CDR3 residues: CASSLPDEGNEKLFF. The CDR3 nucleotides read TGTGCCAGCAGCTTACCGGACGAGGGGAATGAAAAACTGTTTTTT.